This T cell receptor (beta chain) was identified during a study of blood T cell repertoires in COVID-19. Turning to the study itself: The United States, Italy and Spain provided the acute and convalescent COVID-19 samples.

Profiling relied on immunoSEQ multiplex PCR, and the TCRdb table lists in-frame clones only, not all of them. The table shows nearly 55,000 clones, with about 90% occurring only once. V was clipped by 3 bases and J by 4 bases, with 9 bases between them. Germline-derived CDR1 and CDR2 are LGHDT and YNNKEL (reference sequence). This CDR3 region has 13 residues. The sequencing sample was made of peripheral blood. The sequence derives from a woman aged 60-75 years with active or convalescent COVID-19. The chain links TRBV3-1 (or the pseudogene TRBV3-2) to TRBJ1-1; D is uncertain. The CDR3 sequence: CASSQGMSTEAFF. The DNA for the CDR3 is TGTGCCAGCAGCCAGGGCATGAGCACTGAAGCTTTCTTT.